This TCR beta chain came from a study of blood T cell repertoires in COVID-19 (TCRdb year 2020). About the full investigation: The collaborator samples originated in the United States, Italy and Spain and spanned the acute and convalescent phases of COVID-19. A de-identified subject ID, COVID-19 status, age in years and sex were almost always included in the sample metadata. Subjects who had been exposed to COVID-19, were actively infected with it, or had recovered from it provided the deeply sampled blood TCRbeta repertoires that made up the dataset. The material from the prospective study consisted of cDNA or gDNA derived from T cells, B-cell-depleted T cells, or PBMCs. The repertoires were released in a freely available public database intended as a resource for research on the immune response to SARS-CoV-2. Where available, HLA class I and class II types were obtained from metadata supplied by the sample provider rather than from assay-based typing. Samples were obtained from the ongoing ImmuneRACE study (first 160 participants) and from over 1,000 subjects provided by 6 global collaborators. General findings and caveats noted by the study authors: Clinical and demographic metadata were provided uncurated, with the amount varying by source and participant.

The collaborating institutions used their own protocols to collect whole blood in K2EDTA tubes. For TCRbeta analysis, collaborator samples were shipped as frozen whole blood, as isolated PBMCs, or as DNA extracted from either sample type. To note about this clone: Its binding antigen is unknown. It has no much larger one-base neighbor in the sample; base qualities were not kept.

Counted from cysteine to phenylalanine, this CDR3 has 16 amino acids. The DNA shown is the 48-base CDR3, in frame from base 1. V loses 0 bases at its end and J loses 2 bases; junction bases beyond the gene matches: 4. CDR1 and CDR2 (MGHRA, YSYEKL) derive from the germline V gene. The immunoSEQ Assay, a bias-controlled multiplex PCR, was used to amplify TCRbeta CDR3 regions from genomic DNA. Concerning the study's data processing: The number of nucleated cells in each sample was estimated from the amplification of reference gene primers within the assay. To quantify the absolute abundance of each unique TCRbeta CDR3 rearrangement, sequence reads were collapsed and filtered. For each sample, productive Simpson clonality was calculated as the square root of Simpson's diversity index over productive rearrangements. TCRdb retrieved this table from immuneACCESS and kept in-frame rearrangements only. Not all clones are present; in checked studies, unresolved V genes account for under half, and no reason is known for the remainder. The DNA was the basis for D and trimming; V, J and clone size are from that table. The table for this sample lists more than 150,000 clones; 84% of them were counted only once. Of the sample, roughly 9.8% falls within the top ten clones.

Source material: peripheral blood. The TCR comes from a woman in her 50s with acute or convalescent COVID-19. The V gene is TRBV4-1 and the J gene is TRBJ2-7; TRBD1 agrees with 10 junctional bases. The nucleotide sequence reads as follows: TGCGCCAGCAGCCAAGACCGGGACAGGGGACCCTACGAGCAGTACTTC. It codes for CASSQDRDRGPYEQYF.